The 11 T cell receptor beta chains reported below all come from one sample, sequenced in a study of T cells in Graves' hyperthyroidism and ophthalmopathy. Amplification of TCR beta CDR3 regions used RNA as the template. HTBI primers were used for first-round RT-PCR of the TCR CDR3. MiXCR was run by TCRdb on the multiplex PCR reads, yielding one entry per CDR3 protein. The sample lists about 560,000 distinct CDR3 sequences; approximately 14% were seen once. What was sequenced was blood. The receptor set was obtained from a woman aged 25 to 39 with Graves' hyperthyroidism.

This clonotype was counted at least ten times. The CDR3 region has the DNA TGTGCCACCAGCAGAGATAGGACAGGGATCGAAGAGCAGTACTTC. It is translated as CATSRDRTGIEEQYF. J is TRBJ2-7 and V is TRBV15; the match to TRBD1 covers 8 bases. V was pared by 0 bases and J by 7 bases, with 8 bases of the junction left unmatched. Per the germline V gene, CDR1 is LNHNV and CDR2 is YYDKDF (reference sequence). There are 15 residues in the CDR3.

In this sample, this clonotype turned up a few times. The chain carries TRBV20-1 and TRBJ1-6, with unresolved D. This CDR3 has 13 amino acids. Germline V gene lookup returns CDR1 DFQATT and CDR2 SNEGSKA (reference sequence). Trimming left V 0 bases short and J 6 bases short, with 6 bases between. The CDR3 sequence: CSAREAFNSPLHF. DNA for the CDR3: TGCAGTGCTAGAGAGGCGTTTAATTCACCCCTCCACTTT.

Concerning this clonotype: Since a much larger clone is just one base distant, this may be a read error. J is TRBJ1-6 and V is TRBV6-1, with TRBD1 matching 7 bases. The germline V gene has CDR1 MNHNS and CDR2 SASEGT. The CDR3 covers 15 residues. The CDR3 DNA follows: TGTGCCAGCAGTCTAACCACAGGGGTTAATTCACCCCTCTACTTT. Its translation: CASSLTTGVNSPLYF.

V and J are TRBV20-1 and TRBJ1-4, with 9 nucleotides matching TRBD1. With V trimmed by 6 bases and J by 4 bases, 3 bases remained unmatched. The CDR3 extends over 13 amino acids. Germline V gives CDR1 DFQATT, CDR2 SNEGSKA (reference sequence). The CDR3 coding sequence is TGCAGTGCGGAGGACAGGGGTAATGAAAAACTGTTTTTT. Its protein product is CSAEDRGNEKLFF.

The chain has TRBV6-1 and TRBJ1-2, with 8 bases fitting TRBD1. CDR1 and CDR2 from the germline V gene are MNHNS and SASEGT. This CDR3 has 13 residues. V lost 5 bases, J lost 7 bases, and 6 bases stayed unmatched. CDR3 sequence: CASSKTGAIGYTF. CDR3 sequence (DNA): TGTGCCAGCAGTAAGACAGGGGCGATTGGCTACACCTTC.

V usage is TRBV5-1 and J usage is TRBJ1-1; possibly TRBD1 for D (6 bases). Trimming took 7 bases from V and 7 from J, leaving 14 bases between them. The CDR3 consists of 12 residues. In germline, CDR1 is SGHRS, CDR2 YFSETQ. This chain's CDR3 is CASGPTGIEAFF. CDR3 DNA sequence: TGCGCCAGCGGTCCTACAGGGATTGAAGCTTTCTTT.

V and J are TRBV7-2 and TRBJ2-7, with a possible D match to TRBD2 (6 bases). Germline V gene sequence: CDR1 SGHTA, CDR2 FQGNSA. This CDR3 region has 15 residues. The V end was cut by 3 bases, the J end by 2 bases, with 14 bases between. CDR3 nucleotides: TGTGCCAGCAGCTTGGGACGCGGGAAGCCCTACGAGCAGTACTTC. It specifies CASSLGRGKPYEQYF.

V is TRBV12-3 or TRBV12-4 and J is TRBJ1-3; D gene uncertain. Trimming took off 4 bases at V and 0 bases at J, with 13 bases between the two ends. The CDR3 is 16 residues long. The DNA of the CDR3 is TGTGCCAGCAGTTCGCCCGCTGGATACTCTGGAAACACCATATATTTT. Translating gives CASSSPAGYSGNTIYF.

This clonotype was counted ten times or more. This chain connects TRBV7-9 to TRBJ2-5; D remains unclear. In germline, CDR1 is SEHNR, CDR2 FQNEAQ (reference sequence). The V end lost 4 bases, the J end lost 3 bases, and 18 bases lay between the germline ends. This CDR3 comprises 16 residues. The CDR3 DNA reads TGTGCCAGCAGCTCGAAAGCTGGCGGAATGGAAGAGACCCAGTACTTC. Translating it yields CASSSKAGGMEETQYF.

Regarding this clonotype: A much larger clone differs by one base, so this may be a read error. The genes are TRBV11-2 and TRBJ2-2; maybe TRBD1 (6 bases). Germline V lookup: CDR1 SGHAT, CDR2 FQNNGV. The CDR3 totals 15 residues. V was trimmed by 3 bases and J by 5 bases, leaving 13 bases between them. The DNA for the CDR3 is TGTGCCAGCAGCTTGGCCCAGGGGACGACCGGGGAGCTGTTTTTT. This gives the protein CASSLAQGTTGELFF.

The table lists this clonotype with a few counts. The V gene is TRBV4-3, the J gene TRBJ2-1; D remains ambiguous. The CDR3 sequence is 14 residues long. Germline CDR1 LGHNA, CDR2 YSLEER. The V gene lost 1 base and the J gene lost 8 bases, with 12 bases spanning the gap. The CDR3 here is CASSQVSAPHEQFF. Here the CDR3 DNA reads TGCGCCAGCAGCCAAGTCTCTGCCCCACATGAGCAGTTCTTC.